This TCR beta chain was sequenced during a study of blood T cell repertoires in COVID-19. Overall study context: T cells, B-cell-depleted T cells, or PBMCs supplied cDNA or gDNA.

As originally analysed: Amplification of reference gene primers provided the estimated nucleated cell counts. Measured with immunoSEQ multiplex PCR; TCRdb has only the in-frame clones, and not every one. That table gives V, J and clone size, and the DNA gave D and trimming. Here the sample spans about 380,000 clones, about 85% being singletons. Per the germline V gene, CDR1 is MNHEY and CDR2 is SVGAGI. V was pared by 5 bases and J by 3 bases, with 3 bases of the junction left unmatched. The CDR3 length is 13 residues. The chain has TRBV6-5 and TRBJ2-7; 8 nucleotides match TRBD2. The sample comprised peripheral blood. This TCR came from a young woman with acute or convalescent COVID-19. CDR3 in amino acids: CASSSGSFYEQYF. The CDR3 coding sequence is TGTGCCAGCAGTAGCGGGAGTTTCTACGAGCAGTACTTC.